This T cell receptor beta chain stems from a study of CD8 T cells in ankylosing spondylitis. The study's findings and limits: Disease-linked clones were found to be CD8+ and relatively rare in peripheral blood.

The table lists this clonotype with many counts. As yet, its antigen is unknown. A single record per CDR3 protein comes from TCRdb applying MiXCR to the 5' RACE reads. Among about 240,000 distinct CDR3 sequences listed, 8% to 9.5% were seen once. Germline V lookup: CDR1 SGDLS, CDR2 YYNGEE. The length of the CDR3 is 15 residues. The V gene lost 2 bases and the J gene lost 5 bases, with 16 bases spanning the gap. Sequenced sample: blood, either unsorted or a sorted T cell fraction (not recorded which). The chain recombines TRBV9 with TRBJ1-1; D unresolved. The origin of this receptor is a male donor with ankylosing spondylitis or in good health (not recorded which). CDR3: CASSVGGNLWTEAFF. The CDR3 DNA reads as TGTGCCAGCAGCGTCGGCGGGAACCTTTGGACTGAAGCTTTCTTT. Full variable domain (remainder filled in from reference TRBV9 and TRBJ1-1): DSGVTQTPKHLITATGQRVTLRCSPRSGDLSVYWYQQSLDQGLQFLIQYYNGEERAKGNILERFSAQQFPDLHSELNLSSLELGDSALYFCASSVGGNLWTEAFFGQGTRLTVV.